This note documents a single T cell receptor beta chain sequence. In the original workflow: Counts of nucleated cells, estimated from reference gene primer amplification, were obtained. The repertoire was sequenced with immunoSEQ multiplex PCR; TCRdb's copy has only in-frame clones and lacks some. The DNA gave D and trimming, while V, J and clone size come from that table. The sample includes around 310,000 clones, nearly 90% of them seen just once. This sample stems from a study of blood T cell repertoires in COVID-19. Looking at the study overall: COVID-19 samples, acute and convalescent, were from the United States, Italy and Spain.

Enrollment of patients from Seattle took place during active infection, with longitudinal follow-up. Germline CDR1 reads SGHRS; CDR2 reads YFSETQ. V was shortened by 0 bases and J by 4 bases, with 8 bases between the two germline ends. The CDR3 totals 14 residues. V usage is TRBV5-1 and J usage is TRBJ2-1; D unresolved. Sequencing was carried out using peripheral blood. The sequence derives from a woman aged 40 to 50 with COVID-19, enrolled during active disease. Here the CDR3 reads CASSLDGDYNEQFF. CDR3 DNA: TGCGCCAGCAGCTTGGATGGAGATTACAATGAGCAGTTCTTC.